This entry describes one TCR beta chain. This may come from a read error, since a much larger clone is one base off. The CDR3 is made up of 15 amino acids. Germline V gene sequence: CDR1 SGHRS, CDR2 YFSETQ. The time point denotes: longitudinal time-point 1 (baseline). This entry comes from a study of neurological immune-mediated disorders. TCRdb independently ran MiXCR on the 5' RACE reads; one entry per CDR3 protein. The data hold about 71,000 distinct CDR3 sequences, with roughly an eighth observed a single time. The chain carries TRBV5-1 and TRBJ2-3; 7 nucleotides agree with TRBD2. The receptor was derived from a female donor with HTLV-1-associated myelopathy (HAM/TSP). Sequencing input: PBMCs. CDR3 DNA sequence: TGCGCCAGCAGCCTGGCGGGGGAGAAATTCGATACGAAGTATTTT. Its translation: CASSLAGEKFDTKYF.